This entry lists 17 T cell receptor beta chains sequenced from one sample in a study of response to subunit inactivated influenza vaccine. From the RT-PCR reads, TCRdb called clonotypes with MiXCR, one entry per CDR3 protein. The table shows some 850,000 distinct CDR3 sequences, with about 18% occurring only once. The sample in question was PBMCs from blood, obtained around 5 days after vaccination. The receptors here all came from a man aged 45-65 years who received an inactivated influenza vaccine.

This clonotype was seen only a few times. V and J are TRBV7-8 and TRBJ2-5, with 9 bases lining up with TRBD2. The CDR3 length is 18 residues. Germline CDR1 is SGHVS and CDR2 is FQNEAQ. The ends lost 0 bases at V and 5 bases at J; junction bases unmatched: 13. CDR3 nucleotides: TGTGCCAGCAGCTTAGCCTTTGAGACTAGCGGAAGGCAGGAGACCCAGTACTTC. This gives the protein CASSLAFETSGRQETQYF.

The genes are TRBV24-1 and TRBJ2-1; D possibly corresponds to TRBD1 (5 bases). The CDR3 totals 16 residues. The V end lost 3 bases, the J end lost 0 bases, and 11 bases lay between the germline ends. Germline CDR1 is KGHDR and CDR2 is SFDVKD. CDR3 nucleotide sequence: TGTGCCACCAGTGATGCACAGGCTTTCTCCTACAATGAGCAGTTCTTC. It translates to CATSDAQAFSYNEQFF.

The chain joins TRBV7-9 to TRBJ1-4, with TRBD1 matching over 12 bases. Germline V gives CDR1 SEHNR, CDR2 FQNEAQ (reference sequence). V shed 3 bases, J shed 4 bases, and the junction held 6 bases outside the gene matches. This CDR3 spans 17 amino acids. CDR3 DNA: TGTGCCAGCAGCTTCGCCGGGACAGGGGGCAATAATGAAAAACTGTTTTTT. Protein product: CASSFAGTGGNNEKLFF.

The chain couples TRBV5-8 to TRBJ2-5; the D gene could be TRBD1 or TRBD2 (5 bases each). Germline-derived CDR1 and CDR2 are SGHTS and YDEGEE. This CDR3 region has 16 residues. V lost 5 bases, J lost 1 base, and 18 bases lay in between. CDR3 nucleotides: TGTGCCAGCAGTACGATCGGGACGGCGGTCCAAGAGACCCAGTACTTC. Residues: CASSTIGTAVQETQYF.

The gene calls are TRBV6-5 and TRBJ2-1; D possibly corresponds to TRBD2 (5 bases). The V gene lost 4 bases and the J gene lost 2 bases, with 15 bases spanning the gap. The CDR3 length is 16 residues. Germline-derived CDR1 and CDR2 are MNHEY and SVGAGI. For the CDR3, the DNA is TGTGCCAGCAGTTCTGGTGGGAGACTCACCTACAATGAGCAGTTCTTC. Translating gives CASSSGGRLTYNEQFF.

The table lists this clonotype with a count of one. The chain links TRBV18 to TRBJ1-2; no clear D gene. The CDR3 consists of 13 residues. V was trimmed by 2 bases and J by 7 bases, leaving 11 bases between them. CDR1 and CDR2 (germline): KGHSH, LQKENI. The CDR3 spells CASSPGSGLGYTF. The CDR3 coding sequence is TGTGCCAGCTCACCAGGGTCGGGTCTTGGCTACACCTTC.

V gene TRBV7-9 combines with J gene TRBJ2-2; a possible D gene is TRBD1 (6 bases). V gave up 6 bases and J gave up 0 bases, with 8 bases separating them. There are 14 residues in the CDR3. CDR1 and CDR2 from the germline V gene are SEHNR and FQNEAQ (reference sequence). CDR3 in amino acids: CASRHRANTGELFF. CDR3 nucleotides: TGTGCCAGCAGGCACAGGGCGAACACCGGGGAGCTGTTTTTT.

This sequence joins TRBV20-1 and TRBJ2-1; weak D call: TRBD2 (7 bases). Germline V gene sequence: CDR1 DFQATT, CDR2 SNEGSKA (reference sequence). V was shortened by 5 bases and J by 0 bases, with 14 bases between the two germline ends. This CDR3 contains 15 residues. CDR3 sequence: CSALGGRASYNEQFF. The CDR3 DNA follows: TGCAGTGCTTTAGGGGGGAGGGCCTCCTACAATGAGCAGTTCTTC.

This clonotype has at least ten counts. The chain joins TRBV5-1 to TRBJ2-7, with D tentatively TRBD1 (6 bases). V lost 4 bases to trimming and J lost 4 bases, with 12 bases between them. CDR1 and CDR2 (germline): SGHRS, YFSETQ. The CDR3 is made up of 13 amino acids. The CDR3 sequence is CASSPGQLYEQYF. The CDR3 DNA reads TGCGCCAGCAGCCCCGGACAGCTGTACGAGCAGTACTTC.

The chain links TRBV12-3 or TRBV12-4 to TRBJ2-2, with unresolved D. Trimming pared 5 bases from V and 3 bases from J, leaving 7 bases between. The CDR3 has 13 amino acids. In nucleotides, the CDR3 is TGTGCCAGCAGTAAATTTGACACCGGGGAGCTGTTTTTT. Protein product: CASSKFDTGELFF.

The chain joins TRBV4-2 to TRBJ1-2; D unresolved. The CDR3 is 15 amino acids. CDR1 is LGHNA, CDR2 YNFKEQ, per germline. V dropped 0 bases and J dropped 3 bases, with 11 bases sitting between them. The CDR3: CASSQDGEGDYGYTF. In DNA form, the CDR3 reads TGTGCCAGCAGCCAAGATGGGGAGGGCGACTATGGCTACACCTTC.

J is TRBJ1-5 and V is TRBV11-2, with 10 bases identical to TRBD1. This CDR3 spans 15 amino acids. V lost 4 bases and J lost 7; bases outside the gene matches: 7. Germline V CDR1 and CDR2: SGHAT, FQNNGV. The CDR3 reads CASSWGTGDKQPQHF. CDR3 sequence (DNA): TGTGCCAGCAGCTGGGGGACAGGGGATAAACAGCCCCAGCATTTT. The full variable domain, completed using reference TRBV11-2 and TRBJ1-5, is EAGVAQSPRYKIIEKRQSVAFWCNPISGHATLYWYQQILGQGPKLLIQFQNNGVVDDSQLPKDRFSAERLKGVDSTLKIQPAKLEDSAVYLCASSWGTGDKQPQHFGDGTRLSIL.

Ten or more counts support this clonotype. The J gene is TRBJ2-5, the V gene TRBV4-2, with D possibly matching TRBD1 (5 bases). Germline loops: CDR1 LGHNA, CDR2 YNFKEQ. V was pared by 1 base and J by 5 bases, with 5 bases between. The CDR3 totals 12 residues. CDR3 nucleotides: TGTGCCAGCAGCCAAGCAGGGGAGACCCAGTACTTC. Its protein is CASSQAGETQYF.

The chain employs TRBV5-1 and TRBJ2-5; possibly TRBD2 for D (5 bases). The V gene lost 4 bases and the J gene lost 2 bases, with 18 bases spanning the gap. CDR3 length: 16 amino acids. Germline V gives CDR1 SGHRS, CDR2 YFSETQ. CDR3: CASSPSPSGAQETQYF. DNA for the CDR3: TGCGCCAGCAGCCCGAGTCCAAGCGGAGCTCAAGAGACCCAGTACTTC.

This chain connects TRBV25-1 to TRBJ1-1; D not certain. V lost 1 base and J 1 base, leaving 4 bases between the germline ends. Germline lookup yields CDR1 MGHDK and CDR2 SYGVNS. The CDR3 contains 13 residues. CDR3 nucleotides: TGTGCCAGCAGTGAATCCGGGAACACTGAAGCTTTCTTT. Protein sequence: CASSESGNTEAFF.

The chain employs TRBV14 and TRBJ2-2; D is possibly TRBD1 (5 bases). Germline lookup yields CDR1 SGHDN and CDR2 FVKESK. V dropped 2 bases and J dropped 2 bases, with 9 bases sitting between them. The CDR3 has 15 amino acids. The DNA for the CDR3 is TGTGCCAGCAGCCAATGGGGCGCAAACACCGGGGAGCTGTTTTTT. Its protein product is CASSQWGANTGELFF.

The chain recombines TRBV12-3 or TRBV12-4 with TRBJ2-1, with TRBD1 as a possible D gene (6 bases). The V end lost 1 base, the J end lost 6 bases, and 10 bases lay between the germline ends. The CDR3 runs 14 residues. For the CDR3, the DNA is TGTGCCAGCAGTTTAGGGGGACACTCCAATGAGCAGTTCTTC. Translation: CASSLGGHSNEQFF.